One sample yielded the 5 T cell receptor beta chains listed below, sequenced in a study of early T cells in non-severe SARS-CoV-2 infection. TCRdb re-called the 5' RACE reads with MiXCR, one entry per CDR3 protein. The table shows tens of thousands of distinct CDR3 sequences, with over 4% occurring only once. The material sequenced was whole blood, taken at baseline. The receptors stem from an adult who was a healthcare worker with PCR-confirmed SARS-CoV-2 infection or an uninfected control (not recorded which).

This clonotype appeared a few times. This chain links TRBV19 with TRBJ2-7; no clear D. Looked up from germline, CDR1 is LNHDA and CDR2 is SQIVND (reference sequence). Deletions cut 5 bases from V and 3 bases from J, with 11 bases between. The CDR3 length is 13 residues. CDR3 in amino acids: CASSQGPDYEQYF. CDR3 coding DNA: TGTGCCAGTAGTCAAGGGCCCGACTACGAGCAGTACTTC.

This clonotype was detected ten times or more. The rearrangement uses TRBV29-1 and TRBJ1-5; perhaps TRBD1 as D (6 bases). CDR1 is SQVTM, CDR2 ANQGSEA, per germline. The CDR3 length is 14 residues. The V end was cut by 5 bases, the J end by 1 base, with 12 bases between. The CDR3 loop reads CSVTGTSSNQPQHF. CDR3 DNA sequence: TGCAGCGTTACCGGGACATCCAGCAATCAGCCCCAGCATTTT.

The V gene is TRBV29-1, the J gene TRBJ2-7; TRBD1 aligns across 8 bases. Trimming cost V 1 base and J 0 bases; bases outside gene matches: 5. The CDR3 is made up of 15 amino acids. In germline, CDR1 is SQVTM, CDR2 ANQGSEA. The DNA for the CDR3 is TGCAGCGTTGAAGGCGGGACAGGTATCTCCTACGAGCAGTACTTC. It codes for CSVEGGTGISYEQYF.

The chain employs TRBV2 and TRBJ1-1; tentative D call: TRBD1 (5 bases). The ends were cut back, 6 bases at V and 0 bases at J, with 17 bases in the middle. CDR1 and CDR2 (germline): SNHLY, FYNNEI. This CDR3 region has 16 residues. CDR3 in amino acids: CASRPETGRMNTEAFF. The CDR3 DNA is TGTGCCAGCAGGCCAGAGACGGGACGGATGAACACTGAAGCTTTCTTT.

The V call is TRBV5-1, the J call TRBJ2-2; TRBD2 matches 10 bases. The CDR3 loop spans 16 amino acids. Germline V lookup: CDR1 SGHRS, CDR2 YFSETQ. With V trimmed by 4 bases and J by 2 bases, 5 bases remained unmatched. The CDR3 DNA reads TGCGCCAGCAGCAGACTAGCGGGTGACAACACCGGGGAGCTGTTTTTT. Translated: CASSRLAGDNTGELFF.